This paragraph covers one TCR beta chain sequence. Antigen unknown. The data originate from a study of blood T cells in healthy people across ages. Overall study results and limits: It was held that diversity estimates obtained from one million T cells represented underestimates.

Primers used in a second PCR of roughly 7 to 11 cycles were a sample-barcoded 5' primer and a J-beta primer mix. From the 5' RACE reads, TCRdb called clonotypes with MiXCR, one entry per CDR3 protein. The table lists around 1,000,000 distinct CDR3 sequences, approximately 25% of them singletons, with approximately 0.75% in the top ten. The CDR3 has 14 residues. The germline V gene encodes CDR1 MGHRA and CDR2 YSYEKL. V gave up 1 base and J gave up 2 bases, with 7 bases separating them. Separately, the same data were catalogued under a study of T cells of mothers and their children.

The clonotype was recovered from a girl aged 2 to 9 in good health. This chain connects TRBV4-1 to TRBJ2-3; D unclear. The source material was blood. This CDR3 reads CASSQVLDTDTQYF. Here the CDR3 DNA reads TGCGCCAGCAGCCAAGTGCTCGACACAGATACGCAGTATTTT.